These 9 T cell receptor beta chains were sequenced from one sample in a study of T cell responses to AZD1222 COVID-19 vaccine. Clones were sequenced by immunoSEQ multiplex PCR, and TCRdb holds only the in-frame ones, with some missing. The sample yields roughly 120,000 clones, about 90% seen once. The sample in question was peripheral blood, obtained 28 days after the second AZD1222 dose. The receptor set was obtained from an adult who received the AZD1222 COVID-19 vaccine.

This rearrangement joins TRBV7-8 to TRBJ2-2; possible D gene TRBD2, 6 bases. Germline V CDR1 and CDR2: SGHVS, FQNEAQ. The CDR3 consists of 14 residues. Between the trimmed V and J ends, which lost 4 bases and 6 bases, there was a span of 12 bases. CDR3 DNA sequence: TGTGCCAGCAGCTCGGCCCAGCGGGCCGGGGAGCTGTTTTTT. This gives the protein CASSSAQRAGELFF.

The genes are TRBV5-8 and TRBJ1-5, with D possibly TRBD1 on 5 matching bases. This CDR3 has 19 residues. Trimming took off 3 bases at V and 2 bases at J, with 24 bases between the two ends. Germline lookup yields CDR1 SGHTS and CDR2 YDEGEE. CDR3 sequence: CASSSLVGVHSMGNQPQHF. The CDR3 coding sequence is TGTGCCAGCAGCTCCCTTGTGGGGGTTCATTCTATGGGCAATCAGCCCCAGCATTTT.

The chain couples TRBV20-1 to TRBJ2-1; perhaps TRBD2 as D (5 bases). Trimming stripped 4 bases from V and 12 bases from J, with 13 bases between. CDR1 and CDR2 from the germline V gene are DFQATT and SNEGSKA (reference sequence). The CDR3 sequence is 11 residues long. This CDR3 reads CSATTRLGQFF. DNA of the CDR3: TGCAGTGCTACAACTAGGTTAGGGCAGTTCTTC.

This chain links TRBV5-5 with TRBJ2-7, with D perhaps TRBD1 (6 bases). Between the trimmed V and J ends, which lost 3 bases and 4 bases, there was a span of 14 bases. This CDR3 has 14 amino acids. Germline assignment: CDR1 SGHKS and CDR2 YYEKEE (reference sequence). CDR3 coding DNA: TGTGCCAGCAGCTCTACAGGGATCGGGTACGAGCAGTACTTC. It encodes CASSSTGIGYEQYF.

The chain links TRBV7-2 to TRBJ2-1, with TRBD2 matching 9 bases. Germline-derived CDR1 and CDR2 are SGHTA and FQGNSA. The CDR3 length is 16 residues. Trimming took 5 bases from V and 4 from J; bases not matched to a gene: 9. CDR3: CASSTLAGALYNEQFF. The CDR3 DNA follows: TGTGCCAGCAGCACTTTAGCGGGGGCCCTTTACAATGAGCAGTTCTTC.

The V call is TRBV7-6, the J call TRBJ2-1, with TRBD1 matching over 7 bases. Unmatched junction bases numbered 6, after V lost 4 bases and J lost 3 bases. This CDR3 spans 15 amino acids. CDR1 and CDR2 (germline): SGHVS, FNYEAQ. CDR3 loop: CASSSRQGSYNEQFF. The CDR3 DNA sequence: TGTGCCAGCAGCTCAAGACAGGGAAGCTACAATGAGCAGTTCTTC. The complete variable domain, with remaining parts taken from reference TRBV7-6 and TRBJ2-1, reads GAGVSQSPRYKVTKRGQDVALRCDPISGHVSLYWYRQALGQGPEFLTYFNYEAQQDKSGLPNDRFSAERPEGSISTLTIQRTEQRDSAMYRCASSSRQGSYNEQFFGPGTRLTVL.

This sequence joins TRBV27 and TRBJ2-1; 8 bases are a match to TRBD2. The CDR3 consists of 16 residues. Trimming took 2 bases from V and 7 from J; bases not matched to a gene: 10. The germline V gene encodes CDR1 MNHEY and CDR2 SMNVEV (reference sequence). The CDR3, as DNA: TGTGCCAGCAGTTTAAGAAGCGGGGGCGGGTTAAATGAGCAGTTCTTC. It is translated as CASSLRSGGGLNEQFF.

The count of this clone is one. V gene TRBV7-7 combines with J gene TRBJ2-2, with TRBD2 matching over 9 bases. CDR1 and CDR2 from the germline V gene are SSHAT and FNYEAQ (reference sequence). V lost 7 bases to trimming and J lost 2 bases; unmatched junction nucleotides: 14. This CDR3 comprises 18 residues. The CDR3 bases are TGTGCCAGCACCCGGTGGGACACTAGCGGGCCAAACACCGGGGAGCTGTTTTTT. It translates to CASTRWDTSGPNTGELFF. Together with reference TRBV7-7 and TRBJ2-2, the CDR3 gives the full variable domain: GAGVSQSPRYKVTKRGQDVTLRCDPISSHATLYWYQQALGQGPEFLTYFNYEAQPDKSGLPSDRFSAERPEGSISTLTIQRTEQRDSAMYRCASTRWDTSGPNTGELFFGEGSRLTVL.

This clone has just one count. The CDR3 spells CASRHGQGSEAFF. CDR3 coding DNA: TGTGCCAGCAGACATGGACAGGGCTCTGAAGCTTTCTTT. The chain employs TRBV11-2 and TRBJ1-1; TRBD1 aligns across 8 bases. J was trimmed by 6 bases and V by 6 bases; bases with no gene match: 6. There are 13 residues in the CDR3. Germline CDR1 reads SGHAT; CDR2 reads FQNNGV. The whole variable domain, remainder taken from reference TRBV11-2 and TRBJ1-1, is EAGVAQSPRYKIIEKRQSVAFWCNPISGHATLYWYQQILGQGPKLLIQFQNNGVVDDSQLPKDRFSAERLKGVDSTLKIQPAKLEDSAVYLCASRHGQGSEAFFGQGTRLTVV.